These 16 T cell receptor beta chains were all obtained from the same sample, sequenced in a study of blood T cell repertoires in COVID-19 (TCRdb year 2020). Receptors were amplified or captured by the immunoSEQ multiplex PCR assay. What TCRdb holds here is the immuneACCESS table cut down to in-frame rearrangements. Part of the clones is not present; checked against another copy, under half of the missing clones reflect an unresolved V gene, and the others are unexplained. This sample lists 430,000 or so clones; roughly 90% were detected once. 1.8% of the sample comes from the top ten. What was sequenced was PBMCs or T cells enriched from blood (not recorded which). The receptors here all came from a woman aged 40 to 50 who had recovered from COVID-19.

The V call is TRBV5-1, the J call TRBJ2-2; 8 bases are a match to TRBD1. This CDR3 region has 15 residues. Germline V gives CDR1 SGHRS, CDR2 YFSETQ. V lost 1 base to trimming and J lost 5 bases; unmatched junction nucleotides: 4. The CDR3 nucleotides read TGCGCCAGCAGCTTGCAACAGGGGGGTACCGGGGAGCTGTTTTTT. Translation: CASSLQQGGTGELFF. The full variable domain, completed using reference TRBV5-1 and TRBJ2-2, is KAGVTQTPRYLIKTRGQQVTLSCSPISGHRSVSWYQQTPGQGLQFLFEYFSETQRNKGNFPGRFSGRQFSNSRSEMNVSTLELGDSALYLCASSLQQGGTGELFFGEGSRLTVL.

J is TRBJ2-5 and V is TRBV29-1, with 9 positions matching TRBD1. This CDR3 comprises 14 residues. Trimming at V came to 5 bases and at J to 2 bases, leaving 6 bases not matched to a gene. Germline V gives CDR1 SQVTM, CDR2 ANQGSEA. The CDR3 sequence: CSVRGTGLQETQYF. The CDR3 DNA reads TGCAGCGTTCGAGGGACAGGGTTACAAGAGACCCAGTACTTC. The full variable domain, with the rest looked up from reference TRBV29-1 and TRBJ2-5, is SAVISQKPSRDICQRGTSLTIQCQVDSQVTMMFWYRQQPGQSLTLIATANQGSEATYESGFVIDKFPISRPNLTFSTLTVSNMSPEDSSIYLCSVRGTGLQETQYFGPGTRLLVL.

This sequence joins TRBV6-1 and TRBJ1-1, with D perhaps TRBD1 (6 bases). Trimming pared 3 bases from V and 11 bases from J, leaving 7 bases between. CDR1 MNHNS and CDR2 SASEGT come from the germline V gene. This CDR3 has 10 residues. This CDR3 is CASSEGAAFF. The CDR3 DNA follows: TGTGCCAGCAGTGAGGGGGCTGCTTTCTTT.

The CDR3 sequence: CASSQRAVTYTGELFF. DNA of the CDR3: TGTGCCAGCAGCCAGAGGGCAGTAACTTACACCGGGGAGCTGTTTTTT. J is TRBJ2-2 and V is TRBV5-4; a weak D match, TRBD2 (5 bases). This CDR3 is 16 amino acids long. V lost 4 bases and J lost 3, with 16 bases in between. Germline V lookup: CDR1 SGHNT, CDR2 YYREEE (reference sequence).

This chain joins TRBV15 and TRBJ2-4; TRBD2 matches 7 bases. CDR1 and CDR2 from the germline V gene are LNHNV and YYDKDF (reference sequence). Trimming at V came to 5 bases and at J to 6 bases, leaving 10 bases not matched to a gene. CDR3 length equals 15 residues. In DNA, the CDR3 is TGTGCCACCAGCGACGGACGGGAGGCGGGAAACATTCAGTACTTC. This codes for CATSDGREAGNIQYF.

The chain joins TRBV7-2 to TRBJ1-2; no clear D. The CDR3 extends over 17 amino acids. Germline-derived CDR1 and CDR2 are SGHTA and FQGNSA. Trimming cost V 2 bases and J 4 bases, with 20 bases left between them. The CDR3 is CASSLREATTTLYGYTF. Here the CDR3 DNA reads TGTGCCAGCAGCTTAAGGGAGGCTACCACAACCCTCTATGGCTACACCTTC.

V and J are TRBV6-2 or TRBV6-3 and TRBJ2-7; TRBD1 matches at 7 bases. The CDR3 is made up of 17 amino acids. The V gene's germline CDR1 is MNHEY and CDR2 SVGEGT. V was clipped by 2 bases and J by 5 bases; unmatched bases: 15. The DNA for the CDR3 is TGTGCCAGCAGTTACCCTAGACAGGGATGGGAGTGGGACGAGCAGTACTTC. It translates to CASSYPRQGWEWDEQYF.

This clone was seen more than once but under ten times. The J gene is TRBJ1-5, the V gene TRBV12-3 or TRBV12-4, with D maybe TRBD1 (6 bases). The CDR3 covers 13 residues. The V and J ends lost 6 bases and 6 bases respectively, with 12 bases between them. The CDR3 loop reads CASRKTGPQPQHF. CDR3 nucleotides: TGTGCCAGCAGAAAAACAGGGCCTCAGCCCCAGCATTTT.

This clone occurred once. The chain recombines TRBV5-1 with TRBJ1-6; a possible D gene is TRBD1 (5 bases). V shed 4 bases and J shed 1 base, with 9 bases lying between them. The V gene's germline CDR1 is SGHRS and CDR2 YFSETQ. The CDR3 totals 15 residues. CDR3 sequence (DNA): TGCGCCAGCAGCCCGGGGGAGTCCTATAATTCACCCCTCCACTTT. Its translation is CASSPGESYNSPLHF. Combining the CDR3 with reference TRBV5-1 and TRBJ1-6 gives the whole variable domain KAGVTQTPRYLIKTRGQQVTLSCSPISGHRSVSWYQQTPGQGLQFLFEYFSETQRNKGNFPGRFSGRQFSNSRSEMNVSTLELGDSALYLCASSPGESYNSPLHFGNGTRLTVT.

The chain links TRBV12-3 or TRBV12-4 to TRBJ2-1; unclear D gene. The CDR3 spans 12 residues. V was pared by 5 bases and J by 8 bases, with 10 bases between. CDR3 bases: TGTGCCAGCAGTCGGGTCCGTCATGAGCAGTTCTTC. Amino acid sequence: CASSRVRHEQFF.

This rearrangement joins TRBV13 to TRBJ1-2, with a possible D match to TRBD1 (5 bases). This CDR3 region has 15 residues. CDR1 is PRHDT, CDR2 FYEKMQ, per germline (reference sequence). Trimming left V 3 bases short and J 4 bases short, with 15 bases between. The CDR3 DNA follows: TGTGCCAGCAGCTTTCAAATGCAGGGCGGCTATGGCTACACCTTC. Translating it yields CASSFQMQGGYGYTF.

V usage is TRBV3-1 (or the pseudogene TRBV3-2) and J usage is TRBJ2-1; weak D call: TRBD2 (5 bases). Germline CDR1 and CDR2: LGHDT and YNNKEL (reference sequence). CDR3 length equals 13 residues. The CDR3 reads CASGRSSYNEQFF. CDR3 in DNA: TGTGCGAGCGGCCGGAGCTCCTACAATGAGCAGTTCTTC.

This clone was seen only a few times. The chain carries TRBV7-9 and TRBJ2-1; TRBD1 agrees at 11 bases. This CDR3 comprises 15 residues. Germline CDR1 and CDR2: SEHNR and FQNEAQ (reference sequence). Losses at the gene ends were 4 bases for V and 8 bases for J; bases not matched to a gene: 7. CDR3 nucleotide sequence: TGTGCCAGCAGCTCAAGGACAGGGGGCTTGGATGAGCAGTTCTTC. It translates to CASSSRTGGLDEQFF.

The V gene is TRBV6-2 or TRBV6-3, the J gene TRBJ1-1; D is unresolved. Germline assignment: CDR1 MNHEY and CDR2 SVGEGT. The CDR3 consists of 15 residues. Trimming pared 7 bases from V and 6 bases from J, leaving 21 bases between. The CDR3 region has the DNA TGTGCCAGCATCCCCATCGGTTCTGGTAGCCCTGAAGCTTTCTTT. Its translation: CASIPIGSGSPEAFF.

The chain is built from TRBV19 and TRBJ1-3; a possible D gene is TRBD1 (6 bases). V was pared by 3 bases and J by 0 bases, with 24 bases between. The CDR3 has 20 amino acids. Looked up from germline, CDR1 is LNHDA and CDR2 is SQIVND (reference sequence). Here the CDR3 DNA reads TGTGCCAGTAGTATCTTGTTGGGACGGGGGGCGACAAGCTCTGGAAACACCATATATTTT. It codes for CASSILLGRGATSSGNTIYF.

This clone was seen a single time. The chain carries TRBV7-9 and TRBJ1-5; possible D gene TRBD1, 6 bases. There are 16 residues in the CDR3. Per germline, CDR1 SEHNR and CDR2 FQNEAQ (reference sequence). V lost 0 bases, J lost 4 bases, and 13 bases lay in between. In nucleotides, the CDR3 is TGTGCCAGCAGCTTAGCGGGGGCGCTGGGGAATCAGCCCCAGCATTTT. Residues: CASSLAGALGNQPQHF. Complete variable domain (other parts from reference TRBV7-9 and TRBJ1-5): DTGVSQNPRHKITKRGQNVTFRCDPISEHNRLYWYRQTLGQGPEFLTYFQNEAQLEKSRLLSDRFSAERPKGSFSTLEIQRTEQGDSAMYLCASSLAGALGNQPQHFGDGTRLSIL.